This TCR beta chain emerged from a study of blood T cell repertoires in COVID-19. Study-level background: Spain, Italy and the United States supplied samples that represented acute and convalescent COVID-19.

This clone showed up just once. Recruits, aged about 18 to 100 years, lived in 24 US areas. Participants' own reports of clinical history determined their cohort assignment. Among Cohort 3 donors, those recovered had two negative PCRs, clearance, or symptom resolution. Germline values: CDR1 SGHRS, CDR2 YFSETQ. The V segment lost 4 bases and the J segment 5 bases; nucleotides outside the gene matches: 10. The CDR3 extends over 16 amino acids. Sequencing was performed with immunoSEQ multiplex PCR; in TCRdb, only in-frame clones are kept and a portion is missing. The sample includes some 150,000 clones, about 80% of them seen just once.

The sequencing sample was made of PBMCs or T cells enriched from blood (not recorded which). The clonotype originates from a man between 50 and 59 years old who had recovered from COVID-19. The chain combines TRBV5-1 with TRBJ1-2, with TRBD1 matching 11 bases. CDR3 nucleotide sequence: TGCGCCAGCAGCGACGAAGGACAGGGGGCGGGGTATGGCTACACCTTC. Protein: CASSDEGQGAGYGYTF. Based on the CDR3 plus reference TRBV5-1 and TRBJ1-2, the full variable domain is KAGVTQTPRYLIKTRGQQVTLSCSPISGHRSVSWYQQTPGQGLQFLFEYFSETQRNKGNFPGRFSGRQFSNSRSEMNVSTLELGDSALYLCASSDEGQGAGYGYTFGSGTRLTVV.